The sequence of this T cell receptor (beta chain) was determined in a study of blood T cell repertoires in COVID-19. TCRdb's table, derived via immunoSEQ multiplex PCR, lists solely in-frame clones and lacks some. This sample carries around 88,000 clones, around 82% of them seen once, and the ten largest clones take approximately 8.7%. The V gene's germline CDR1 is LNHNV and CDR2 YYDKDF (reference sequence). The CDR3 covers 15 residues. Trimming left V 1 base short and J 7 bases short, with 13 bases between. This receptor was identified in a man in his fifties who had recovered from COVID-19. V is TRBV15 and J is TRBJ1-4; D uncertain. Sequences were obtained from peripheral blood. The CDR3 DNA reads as TGTGCCACCAGCAGAGTTGGAGACCCCCGTGAAAAACTGTTTTTT. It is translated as CATSRVGDPREKLFF. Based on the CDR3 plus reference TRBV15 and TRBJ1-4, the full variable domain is DAMVIQNPRYQVTQFGKPVTLSCSQTLNHNVMYWYQQKSSQAPKLLFHYYDKDFNNEADTPDNFQSRRPNTSFCFLDIRSPGLGDTAMYLCATSRVGDPREKLFFGSGTQLSVL.